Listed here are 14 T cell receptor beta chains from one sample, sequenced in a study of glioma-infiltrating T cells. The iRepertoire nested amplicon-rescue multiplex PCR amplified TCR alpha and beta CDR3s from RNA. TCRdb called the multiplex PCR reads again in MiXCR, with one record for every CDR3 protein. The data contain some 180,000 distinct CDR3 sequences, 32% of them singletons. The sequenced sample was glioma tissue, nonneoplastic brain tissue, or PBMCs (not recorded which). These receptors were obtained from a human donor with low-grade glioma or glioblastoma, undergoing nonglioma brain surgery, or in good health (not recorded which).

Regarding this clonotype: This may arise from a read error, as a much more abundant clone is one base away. Written as DNA, the CDR3 is TGTGCCAGCAGTAACTTCGGACAGGCGAGGAGTGAGCAGTTCTTC. Its translation: CASSNFGQARSEQFF. This chain connects TRBV6-1 to TRBJ2-1; 7 nucleotides match TRBD1. V dropped 5 bases and J dropped 9; count of bases not matched to a gene: 13. The CDR3 consists of 15 residues. Germline CDR1 is MNHNS and CDR2 is SASEGT.

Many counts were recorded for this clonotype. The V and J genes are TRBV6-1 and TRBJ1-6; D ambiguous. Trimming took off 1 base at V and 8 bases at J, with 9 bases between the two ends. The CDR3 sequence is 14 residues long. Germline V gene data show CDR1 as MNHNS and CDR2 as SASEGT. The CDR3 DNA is TGTGCCAGCAGTGAAGAGGCCAGATATTCACCCCTCCACTTT. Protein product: CASSEEARYSPLHF.

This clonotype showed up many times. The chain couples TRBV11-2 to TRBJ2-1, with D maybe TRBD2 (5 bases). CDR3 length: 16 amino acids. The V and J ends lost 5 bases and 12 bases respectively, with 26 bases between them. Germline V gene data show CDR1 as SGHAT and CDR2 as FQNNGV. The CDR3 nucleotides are TGTGCCAGCAGCCGACCGCTTACTTCCGCGGGCCCGGGGCAGTTCTTC. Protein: CASSRPLTSAGPGQFF.

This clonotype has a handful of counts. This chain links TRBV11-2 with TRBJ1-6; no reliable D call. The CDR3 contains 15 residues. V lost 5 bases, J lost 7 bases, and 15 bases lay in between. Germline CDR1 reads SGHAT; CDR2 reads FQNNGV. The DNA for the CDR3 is TGTGCCAGCAGCCCCCTAAGCGGGAGCAATTCACCCCTCCACTTT. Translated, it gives CASSPLSGSNSPLHF.

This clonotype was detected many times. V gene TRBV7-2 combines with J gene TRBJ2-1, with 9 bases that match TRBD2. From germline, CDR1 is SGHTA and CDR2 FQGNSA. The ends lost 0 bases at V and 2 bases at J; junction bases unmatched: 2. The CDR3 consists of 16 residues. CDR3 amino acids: CASSLAPSGTYNEQFF. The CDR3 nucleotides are TGTGCCAGCAGCTTAGCGCCTAGCGGGACCTACAATGAGCAGTTCTTC.

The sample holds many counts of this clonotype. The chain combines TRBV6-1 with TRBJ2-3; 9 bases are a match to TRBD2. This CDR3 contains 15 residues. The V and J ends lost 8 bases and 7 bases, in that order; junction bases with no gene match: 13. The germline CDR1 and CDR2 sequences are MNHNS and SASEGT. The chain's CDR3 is CASGPNSGSWNTQYF. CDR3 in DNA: TGTGCCAGCGGGCCCAATAGCGGGAGTTGGAATACGCAGTATTTT.

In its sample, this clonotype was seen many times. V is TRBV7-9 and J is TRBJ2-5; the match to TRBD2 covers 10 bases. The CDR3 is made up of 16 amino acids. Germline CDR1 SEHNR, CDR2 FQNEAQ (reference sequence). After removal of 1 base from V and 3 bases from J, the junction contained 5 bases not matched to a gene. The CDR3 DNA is TGTGCCAGCAGCTTAGTAGTTCTAGCGGGAGAAGAGACCCAGTACTTC. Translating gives CASSLVVLAGEETQYF.

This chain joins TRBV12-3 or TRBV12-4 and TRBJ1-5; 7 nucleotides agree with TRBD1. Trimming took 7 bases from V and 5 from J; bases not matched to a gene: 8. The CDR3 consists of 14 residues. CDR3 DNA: TGTGCCAGCACCTCAGGGGGGGGATATCAGCCCCAGCATTTT. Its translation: CASTSGGGYQPQHF.

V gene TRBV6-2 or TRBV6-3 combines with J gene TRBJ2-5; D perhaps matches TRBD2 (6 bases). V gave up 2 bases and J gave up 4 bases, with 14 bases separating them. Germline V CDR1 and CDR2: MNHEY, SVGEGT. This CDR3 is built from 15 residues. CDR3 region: CASSYSGSFAETQYF. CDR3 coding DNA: TGTGCCAGCAGTTACAGCGGGTCTTTCGCAGAGACCCAGTACTTC.

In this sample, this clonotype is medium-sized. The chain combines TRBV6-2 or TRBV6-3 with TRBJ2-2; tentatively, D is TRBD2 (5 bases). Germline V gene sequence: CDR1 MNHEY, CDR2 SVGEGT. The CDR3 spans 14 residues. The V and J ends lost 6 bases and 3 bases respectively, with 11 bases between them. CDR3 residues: CASRISEYTGELFF. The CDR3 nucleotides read TGTGCCAGCAGAATTAGCGAGTACACCGGGGAGCTGTTTTTT.

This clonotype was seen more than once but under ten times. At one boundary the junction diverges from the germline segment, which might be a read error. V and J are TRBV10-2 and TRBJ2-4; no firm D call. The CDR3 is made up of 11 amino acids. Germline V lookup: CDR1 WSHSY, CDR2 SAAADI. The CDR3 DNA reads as TGCGCCAGCATCCGTGGAACTGAGAGGCACTTC. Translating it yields CASIRGTERHF.

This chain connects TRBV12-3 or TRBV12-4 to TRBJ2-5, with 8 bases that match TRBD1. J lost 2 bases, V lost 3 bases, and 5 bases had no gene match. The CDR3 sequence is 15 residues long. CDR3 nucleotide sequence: TGTGCCAGCAGTTTGGGACAGGCAGCTCAAGAGACCCAGTACTTC. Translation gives CASSLGQAAQETQYF.

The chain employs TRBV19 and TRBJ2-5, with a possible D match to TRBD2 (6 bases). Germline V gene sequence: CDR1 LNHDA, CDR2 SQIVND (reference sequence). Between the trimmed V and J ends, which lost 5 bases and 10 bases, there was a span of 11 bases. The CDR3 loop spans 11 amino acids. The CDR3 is CASSSPGVQYF. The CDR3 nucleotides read TGTGCCAGTAGTTCCCCGGGGGTCCAGTACTTC.

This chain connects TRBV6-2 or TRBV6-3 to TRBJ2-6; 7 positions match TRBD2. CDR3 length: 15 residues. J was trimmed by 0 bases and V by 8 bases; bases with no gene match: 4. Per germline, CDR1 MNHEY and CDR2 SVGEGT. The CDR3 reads CASGLGRSGANVLTF. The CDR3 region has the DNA TGTGCCAGCGGACTAGGGCGCTCTGGGGCCAACGTCCTGACTTTC.